Listed here are 5 T cell receptor beta chains from one sample, sequenced in a study of blood T cell repertoires in COVID-19. The table came from immunoSEQ multiplex PCR; TCRdb's copy has only in-frame clones and leaves some out. The sample holds about 300,000 clones, 90% seen once. Sequencing used PBMCs or T cells enriched from blood (not recorded which). Receptors originate from a woman aged 18-29 years with acute COVID-19.

The V and J genes are TRBV2 and TRBJ1-6; D is unclear. V shed 7 bases and J shed 8 bases, with 9 bases lying between them. The CDR3 has 12 amino acids. Germline lookup yields CDR1 SNHLY and CDR2 FYNNEI. The CDR3 bases are TGTGCCAGCAATGAGGCGGATTCACCCCTCCACTTT. Its protein product is CASNEADSPLHF.

This chain connects TRBV9 to TRBJ2-1; TRBD2 is a possible D gene (6 bases). The CDR3 runs to 18 residues. Germline V gene lookup returns CDR1 SGDLS and CDR2 YYNGEE. V lost 0 bases and J lost 3, with 19 bases in between. The CDR3 DNA is TGTGCCAGCAGCGTAGACCCGGGGGAAAATAGAAACTACAATGAGCAGTTCTTC. Translating it yields CASSVDPGENRNYNEQFF.

The chain recombines TRBV19 with TRBJ1-2, with a weak D call TRBD1 (5 bases). Trimming removed 3 bases at V and 3 bases at J, with 17 bases between. In germline, CDR1 is LNHDA, CDR2 SQIVND (reference sequence). The CDR3 is 16 residues long. DNA for the CDR3: TGTGCCAGTAGTATTGAGGCTCGCGACAGTTACTATGGCTACACCTTC. Translating gives CASSIEARDSYYGYTF. The variable domain in full, with the rest retrieved from reference TRBV19 and TRBJ1-2, is DGGITQSPKYLFRKEGQNVTLSCEQNLNHDAMYWYRQDPGQGLRLIYYSQIVNDFQKGDIAEGYSVSREKKESFPLTVTSAQKNPTAFYLCASSIEARDSYYGYTFGSGTRLTVV.

The chain combines TRBV12-3 or TRBV12-4 with TRBJ2-7; D perhaps matches TRBD2 (5 bases). With 6 bases removed from V and 5 bases from J, the gap between germline ends came to 8 bases. CDR3 size: 11 residues. CDR3 coding DNA: TGTGCCAGCAGCTCTAGCCACGAGCAGTACTTC. Protein: CASSSSHEQYF.

This chain joins TRBV15 and TRBJ1-6, with 9 bases matching TRBD1. CDR1 and CDR2 from the germline V gene are LNHNV and YYDKDF (reference sequence). V dropped 1 base and J dropped 9; count of bases not matched to a gene: 4. The CDR3 length is 15 residues. The DNA for the CDR3 is TGTGCCACCAGCAGAGTGGGGACAGGGCCTTCACCCCTCCACTTT. The encoded protein is CATSRVGTGPSPLHF. The whole variable domain, filled in from reference TRBV15 and TRBJ1-6, reads DAMVIQNPRYQVTQFGKPVTLSCSQTLNHNVMYWYQQKSSQAPKLLFHYYDKDFNNEADTPDNFQSRRPNTSFCFLDIRSPGLGDTAMYLCATSRVGTGPSPLHFGNGTRLTVT.